Presented here are 5 T cell receptor beta chains from one specimen sequenced in a study of shared clonotypes between healthy human individuals. Data came from immunoSEQ multiplex PCR; TCRdb stores just in-frame clones and leaves some out. Here the sample spans around 2,000,000 clones, 90% to 95% being singletons. Sequences were obtained from naive CD4+ T cells sorted from blood. Subset defined: CD45RA+ positively selected. The receptors stem from a man aged 18 to 29 in good health.

The chain's CDR3 is CAWRYRVNTEAFF. The CDR3 nucleotides are TGTGCCTGGAGATATCGAGTGAACACTGAAGCTTTCTTT. The chain employs TRBV30 and TRBJ1-1; unclear D gene. The V gene lost 3 bases and the J gene lost 0 bases, with 8 bases spanning the gap. Germline lookup yields CDR1 GTSNPN and CDR2 SVGIG (reference sequence). The CDR3 is made up of 13 amino acids.

The rearrangement links TRBV18 to TRBJ2-7; perhaps D is TRBD1 or TRBD2 (5 bases each). Trimming stripped 6 bases from V and 2 bases from J, with 14 bases between. In germline, CDR1 is KGHSH, CDR2 LQKENI. The CDR3 totals 14 residues. Here the CDR3 DNA reads TGTGCCAGCTCTCCGAGTCTGGGGGCCTACGAGCAGTACTTC. The encoded protein is CASSPSLGAYEQYF.

V and J are TRBV7-2 and TRBJ1-3, with 7 bases matching TRBD1. The V and J ends lost 1 base and 0 bases, in that order; junction bases with no gene match: 3. Germline V CDR1 and CDR2: SGHTA, FQGNSA. The CDR3 is 16 residues long. This CDR3 is CASSLVAGGSGNTIYF. CDR3 coding DNA: TGTGCCAGCAGCTTAGTAGCAGGGGGCTCTGGAAACACCATATATTTT.

This clone has a single count. The rearrangement uses TRBV19 and TRBJ1-5; unclear D gene. Germline lookup yields CDR1 LNHDA and CDR2 SQIVND (reference sequence). The CDR3 runs 15 residues. The V end lost 5 bases, the J end lost 6 bases, and 17 bases lay between the germline ends. The CDR3 reads CASSAELRGTQPQHF. CDR3 bases: TGTGCCAGTAGTGCCGAATTGCGGGGTACTCAGCCCCAGCATTTT.

This chain connects TRBV5-1 to TRBJ2-2, with TRBD1 matching over 7 bases. The germline V gene encodes CDR1 SGHRS and CDR2 YFSETQ. The CDR3 length is 15 residues. With 0 bases clipped from V and 5 bases from J, the junction kept 4 bases outside the gene matches. CDR3 residues: CASSLEGGQTGELFF. CDR3 DNA: TGCGCCAGCAGCTTGGAAGGGGGACAGACCGGGGAGCTGTTTTTT.